The T cell receptor (beta chain) described here comes from a study of Ad26.COV2.S vaccination and SARS-CoV-2 variants. Looking at the study overall: Ad26.COV2.S arm of COV1001 included the donor. General study points: Reportedly, spike-specific CD8+ and CD4+ T cell responses achieved substantial breadth once vaccination had taken place. Those who received vaccine or placebo ended up with similar non-spike TCR breadth.

Worth noting for this clone: The antigen remains undetermined.

The CDR3 covers 13 residues. CDR1 SQVTM and CDR2 ANQGSEA come from the germline V gene. The V end was cut by 7 bases, the J end by 5 bases, with 17 bases between. Treatment indicated: some 20 received Ad26.COV2.S at low or high dose, single or two shots; 5 received placebo; per-sample allocation not given. The samples were gathered on day 63 after the first injection of vaccine or placebo. An Ad26 vector expressing Wuhan-strain SARS-CoV-2 spike constituted the vaccine. The data were produced by immunoSEQ multiplex PCR, yet TCRdb's version contains in-frame clones alone and is incomplete. Found here are just over 350,000 clones, about 85% of them singletons; the top ten hold 2.5% to 3.5%.

Here the sequenced sample was peripheral blood, taken in a trial of Ad26.COV2.S vaccine versus placebo. V and J are TRBV29-1 and TRBJ1-2; possibly TRBD1 for D (6 bases). This TCR was recovered from a person between 18 and 60 years old who received the Ad26.COV2.S COVID-19 vaccine or a placebo. CDR3 sequence: CSAYRVGEYGYTF. CDR3 DNA sequence: TGCAGCGCTTACAGGGTGGGCGAGTATGGCTACACCTTC. The full variable domain, completed using reference TRBV29-1 and TRBJ1-2, is SAVISQKPSRDICQRGTSLTIQCQVDSQVTMMFWYRQQPGQSLTLIATANQGSEATYESGFVIDKFPISRPNLTFSTLTVSNMSPEDSSIYLCSAYRVGEYGYTFGSGTRLTVV.